The entry below gives a single T cell receptor (beta chain) sequence along with its context. Its specificity is not known. The sample belongs to a study of OX40 agonist ivuxolimab in advanced cancers. The CDR3 has 13 amino acids. Germline V lookup: CDR1 LGHNA, CDR2 YSLEER. The trim removed 5 bases at V and 5 bases at J, leaving 4 bases unmatched. The data were produced by immunoSEQ multiplex PCR, yet TCRdb's version contains in-frame clones alone and is incomplete. This sample has under 75,000 clones; around 93% occur once, and the top ten carry approximately 15%. Points from the study as a whole: At 0.1 to 3.0 mg/kg and by week 6, CD4+ and CD8+ T cells in the blood had expanded clonally. On average, CD8+ T cells showed a greater number of expanded clones than CD4+. Normalized expansion of T-cell clones was also low for some nonresponders.

This TCR derives from an adult with an advanced solid tumor such as melanoma, head and neck, liver or kidney cancer. The specimen was CD4+ or CD8+ T cells sorted from blood, collected in a trial of the OX40 agonist ivuxolimab. The chain uses TRBV4-3 and TRBJ2-7, with 9 bases fitting TRBD1. CDR3 sequence: CASSRDREDEQYF. In nucleotides, the CDR3 is TGCGCCAGCAGCAGGGACAGGGAGGACGAGCAGTACTTC.